Each of the 27 T cell receptor beta chains below was sequenced from the same sample in a study of blood T cell repertoires in COVID-19. Libraries were prepared by immunoSEQ multiplex PCR; TCRdb keeps only in-frame clonotypes and omits some of them. The sample yields a few hundred thousand clones, about 85% seen once. The sequencing input was peripheral blood. The receptors derive from a woman older than 75 with active or convalescent COVID-19.

This chain joins TRBV7-3 and TRBJ2-7; tentative D call: TRBD2 (6 bases). The CDR3 is 15 residues long. Looked up from germline, CDR1 is SGHTA and CDR2 is FQGTGA. Trimming took 6 bases from V and 3 from J, leaving 18 bases between them. CDR3 residues: CASSPEPGVGYEQYF. The CDR3 DNA sequence: TGTGCCAGCAGTCCCGAGCCGGGGGTTGGCTACGAGCAGTACTTC.

This chain uses TRBV11-2 with TRBJ1-2; the D is unclear. Germline V gene sequence: CDR1 SGHAT, CDR2 FQNNGV. The CDR3 sequence is 14 residues long. V gave up 11 bases and J gave up 0 bases, with 16 bases separating them. CDR3 loop: CAGLRNLTNYGYTF. In nucleotides, the CDR3 is TGTGCCGGGCTAAGAAACCTAACTAACTATGGCTACACCTTC.

This chain links TRBV2 with TRBJ1-2; D perhaps matches TRBD1 (5 bases). Deletions cut 2 bases from V and 4 bases from J, with 11 bases between. The germline V gene has CDR1 SNHLY and CDR2 FYNNEI. The CDR3 runs to 14 residues. This CDR3 is CASSERGFGYGYTF. CDR3 DNA sequence: TGTGCCAGCAGTGAACGGGGGTTTGGCTATGGCTACACCTTC.

The chain employs TRBV3-1 (or the pseudogene TRBV3-2) and TRBJ2-3, with 9 positions matching TRBD2. CDR3 length: 17 amino acids. Germline trimming cut 3 bases from V and 1 base from J; bases unmatched to any gene: 8. Germline V gene data show CDR1 as LGHDT and CDR2 as YNNKEL (reference sequence). This CDR3 reads CASSHNIAGVRTDTQYF. The CDR3 nucleotides read TGTGCCAGCAGCCACAATATAGCGGGGGTCCGCACAGATACGCAGTATTTT.

Only one count was recorded for this clone. The chain recombines TRBV6-2 or TRBV6-3 with TRBJ1-5; 7 nucleotides agree with TRBD1. This CDR3 contains 15 residues. Germline V gene data show CDR1 as MNHEY and CDR2 as SVGEGT. With V trimmed by 7 bases and J by 6 bases, 12 bases remained unmatched. The CDR3 region is CASTPTGTAFQPQHF. As DNA, the CDR3 is TGTGCCAGCACCCCAACCGGGACAGCCTTTCAGCCCCAGCATTTT.

Only a few counts were recorded for this clone. In nucleotides, the CDR3 is TGTGCCAGCTCACGCGGACAAAAAGAGACCCAGTACTTC. This codes for CASSRGQKETQYF. V usage is TRBV18 and J usage is TRBJ2-5, with D perhaps matching TRBD1 (5 bases). Trimming took 4 bases from V and 3 from J, leaving 9 bases between them. Germline CDR1 KGHSH, CDR2 LQKENI. This CDR3 is built from 13 residues.

The chain couples TRBV9 to TRBJ1-2; TRBD1 is a possible D gene (6 bases). Trimming took 0 bases from V and 5 from J, leaving 17 bases between them. The CDR3 covers 16 residues. CDR1 and CDR2 from the germline V gene are SGDLS and YYNGEE. The CDR3 DNA sequence: TGTGCCAGCAGCGTAGGGGGGCAGGGCCTAACTTATGGCTACACCTTC. Its translation is CASSVGGQGLTYGYTF.

The CDR3 sequence is CASISSGGADEQFF. The CDR3 nucleotides read TGCGCCAGCATATCCAGCGGGGGGGCCGATGAGCAGTTCTTC. The V gene is TRBV10-1, the J gene TRBJ2-1, with 10 positions matching TRBD2. The CDR3 has 14 residues. The V gene's germline CDR1 is WNHNN and CDR2 SYGVQD (reference sequence). V gave up 7 bases and J gave up 8 bases; unmatched junction bases: 8.

V is TRBV2 and J is TRBJ1-6; 9 nucleotides match TRBD1. Germline values: CDR1 SNHLY, CDR2 FYNNEI. This CDR3 is built from 15 residues. After removal of 1 base from V and 8 bases from J, the junction contained 3 bases not matched to a gene. The CDR3 spells CASSEGQGVYSPLHF. In nucleotides, the CDR3 is TGTGCCAGCAGTGAAGGACAGGGGGTCTATTCACCCCTCCACTTT.

As DNA, the CDR3 is TGTGCCAGCAGCCAATTACAGGGGACCAATTCACCCCTCCACTTT. Translated, it gives CASSQLQGTNSPLHF. The chain uses TRBV6-5 and TRBJ1-6; 7 bases agree with TRBD1. The length of the CDR3 is 15 residues. Trimming took 6 bases from V and 7 from J; bases not matched to a gene: 9. Per the germline V gene, CDR1 is MNHEY and CDR2 is SVGAGI.

The V call is TRBV7-6, the J call TRBJ2-5, with a weak D call TRBD1 (5 bases). Trimming left V 1 base short and J 0 bases short, with 12 bases between. Germline CDR1 SGHVS, CDR2 FNYEAQ. This CDR3 region has 16 residues. The CDR3 spells CASSLGARVNQETQYF. CDR3 DNA sequence: TGTGCCAGCAGCTTAGGGGCCAGGGTGAACCAAGAGACCCAGTACTTC.

This clone was seen once. V gene TRBV7-3 combines with J gene TRBJ2-2, with 8 bases identical to TRBD2. Trimming cost V 3 bases and J 0 bases; bases outside gene matches: 3. CDR3 length: 16 residues. Germline CDR1 SGHTA, CDR2 FQGTGA. The CDR3 region has the DNA TGTGCCAGCAGCTTTTCGGGAGGGCCGAACACCGGGGAGCTGTTTTTT. Amino acids: CASSFSGGPNTGELFF.

V usage is TRBV18 and J usage is TRBJ1-5, with D possibly being TRBD1 (5 bases). Germline V gene lookup returns CDR1 KGHSH and CDR2 LQKENI. V was cut by 3 bases and J by 8 bases, with 8 bases left in between. CDR3 length: 12 residues. The CDR3 sequence: CASSPSGEPQHF. The CDR3 DNA reads as TGTGCCAGCTCACCCTCGGGGGAGCCCCAGCATTTT. Using reference TRBV18 and TRBJ1-5 for the parts outside the CDR3, the full variable domain is NAGVMQNPRHLVRRRGQEARLRCSPMKGHSHVYWYRQLPEEGLKFMVYLQKENIIDESGMPKERFSAEFPKEGPSILRIQQVVRGDSAAYFCASSPSGEPQHFGDGTRLSIL.

The V call is TRBV5-8, the J call TRBJ2-5; TRBD1 aligns across 8 bases. The germline V gene has CDR1 SGHTS and CDR2 YDEGEE. The CDR3 has 14 residues. With 4 bases clipped from V and 4 bases from J, the junction kept 6 bases outside the gene matches. In DNA, the CDR3 is TGTGCCAGCAGCCCAGACAGGGGTCGAGAGACCCAGTACTTC. Encoded protein: CASSPDRGRETQYF. The whole variable domain, filled in from reference TRBV5-8 and TRBJ2-5, reads EAGVTQSPTHLIKTRGQQATLRCSPISGHTSVYWYQQALGLGLQFLLWYDEGEERNRGNFPPRFSGRQFPNYSSELNVNALELEDSALYLCASSPDRGRETQYFGPGTRLLVL.

The chain combines TRBV7-2 with TRBJ2-5; 7 nucleotides match TRBD2. After removal of 0 bases from V and 0 bases from J, the junction contained 1 base not matched to a gene. The CDR3 runs 15 residues. The V gene's germline CDR1 is SGHTA and CDR2 FQGNSA. The CDR3 bases are TGTGCCAGCAGCTTAGCGGGAGGGTACCAAGAGACCCAGTACTTC. This gives the protein CASSLAGGYQETQYF. Based on the CDR3 plus reference TRBV7-2 and TRBJ2-5, the full variable domain is GAGVSQSPSNKVTEKGKDVELRCDPISGHTALYWYRQSLGQGLEFLIYFQGNSAPDKSGLPSDRFSAERTGGSVSTLTIQRTQQEDSAVYLCASSLAGGYQETQYFGPGTRLLVL.

The chain uses TRBV7-9 and TRBJ2-5; D gene unclear. The CDR3 extends over 17 amino acids. CDR1 and CDR2 from the germline V gene are SEHNR and FQNEAQ (reference sequence). The V gene lost 3 bases and the J gene lost 3 bases, with 20 bases spanning the gap. The CDR3, as DNA: TGTGCCAGCAGCTTTCCCCCTAAGATTACTTATAAAGAGACCCAGTACTTC. The encoded protein is CASSFPPKITYKETQYF.

The chain recombines TRBV2 with TRBJ2-3; TRBD2 agrees at 11 bases. This CDR3 region has 16 residues. CDR1 and CDR2 from the germline V gene are SNHLY and FYNNEI. Losses at the gene ends were 4 bases for V and 1 base for J; bases not matched to a gene: 4. CDR3 region: CASSGLAGIGTDTQYF. The CDR3 DNA is TGTGCCAGCAGTGGACTAGCGGGGATAGGCACAGATACGCAGTATTTT.

This rearrangement joins TRBV27 to TRBJ1-5; possible D gene TRBD1, 6 bases. The CDR3 runs to 14 residues. Between the trimmed V and J ends, which lost 1 base and 5 bases, there was a span of 9 bases. CDR1 MNHEY and CDR2 SMNVEV come from the germline V gene (reference sequence). CDR3 sequence reads: CASSLWGQDQPQHF. The CDR3 nucleotides are TGTGCCAGCAGTTTATGGGGGCAGGATCAGCCCCAGCATTTT.

The chain carries TRBV4-2 and TRBJ1-4; no reliable D call. V was cut by 0 bases and J by 5 bases, with 13 bases left in between. Germline loops: CDR1 LGHNA, CDR2 YNFKEQ. This CDR3 comprises 16 residues. The CDR3 bases are TGTGCCAGCAGCCAAGATCCGCGACAAGAAAATGAAAAACTGTTTTTT. It is translated as CASSQDPRQENEKLFF.

Here the CDR3 reads CASSLPSNTGELFF. The CDR3 region has the DNA TGTGCCAGCAGCTTACCCTCTAACACCGGGGAGCTGTTTTTT. The chain uses TRBV7-2 and TRBJ2-2; D gene ambiguous. Per germline, CDR1 SGHTA and CDR2 FQGNSA. The CDR3 sequence is 14 residues long. The V end was cut by 2 bases, the J end by 2 bases, with 6 bases between.

This rearrangement joins TRBV7-9 to TRBJ2-7; the match to TRBD2 covers 13 bases. The germline V gene has CDR1 SEHNR and CDR2 FQNEAQ (reference sequence). The CDR3 loop spans 18 amino acids. V was pared by 5 bases and J by 4 bases, with 14 bases of the junction left unmatched. The chain's CDR3 is CASSVDGTSGTSPYEQYF. In DNA form, the CDR3 reads TGTGCCAGCAGCGTAGATGGGACTAGCGGGACCTCACCTTACGAGCAGTACTTC.

The chain links TRBV2 to TRBJ1-5; possible D gene TRBD1, 5 bases. This CDR3 is built from 15 residues. Germline V gene data show CDR1 as SNHLY and CDR2 as FYNNEI. V was clipped by 6 bases and J by 6 bases, with 18 bases between them. DNA of the CDR3: TGTGCCAGCAGCCCCGGGGGGGTTCCGGGTCAGCCCCAGCATTTT. Protein: CASSPGGVPGQPQHF.

For the CDR3, the DNA is TGTGCCAGCAGCTTAGGACCCCTAGCGATAAACACCGGGGAGCTGTTTTTT. Its protein is CASSLGPLAINTGELFF. The genes are TRBV11-2 and TRBJ2-2; D possibly corresponds to TRBD2 (6 bases). CDR1 is SGHAT and CDR2 is FQNNGV in the germline V gene. The CDR3 contains 17 residues. Trimming removed 1 base at V and 2 bases at J, with 14 bases between. The variable domain in full, with the rest retrieved from reference TRBV11-2 and TRBJ2-2, is EAGVAQSPRYKIIEKRQSVAFWCNPISGHATLYWYQQILGQGPKLLIQFQNNGVVDDSQLPKDRFSAERLKGVDSTLKIQPAKLEDSAVYLCASSLGPLAINTGELFFGEGSRLTVL.

The rearrangement uses TRBV5-6 and TRBJ2-5; no clear D. Germline V CDR1 and CDR2: SGHDT, YYEEEE. Trimming pared 2 bases from V and 7 bases from J, leaving 18 bases between. The CDR3 contains 15 residues. CDR3 coding DNA: TGTGCCAGCAGCTTAGTCCTACTGGTCGTCGGGACCCAGTACTTC. This translates into CASSLVLLVVGTQYF.

The chain employs TRBV28 and TRBJ2-5; 10 bases align to TRBD1. This CDR3 is 16 amino acids long. Germline CDR1 MDHEN, CDR2 SYDVKM. With 1 base clipped from V and 3 bases from J, the junction kept 5 bases outside the gene matches. Here the CDR3 DNA reads TGTGCCAGCAGTTTATCTCGTGGGACAGGGGAAGAGACCCAGTACTTC. As protein: CASSLSRGTGEETQYF.

CDR3 sequence (DNA): TGCGCCAGCAGCTTGGAGGGTCAGGGGGAGACCCAGTACTTC. It encodes CASSLEGQGETQYF. V usage is TRBV5-1 and J usage is TRBJ2-5; D possibly corresponds to TRBD1 (6 bases). CDR3 length: 14 amino acids. CDR1 SGHRS and CDR2 YFSETQ come from the germline V gene. V lost 0 bases and J 5 bases, leaving 11 bases between the germline ends.

The rearrangement links TRBV4-1 to TRBJ2-3; 7 nucleotides match TRBD2. Losses at the gene ends were 3 bases for V and 6 bases for J; bases not matched to a gene: 15. Germline V gene data show CDR1 as MGHRA and CDR2 as YSYEKL. The CDR3 has 17 residues. The CDR3 coding sequence is TGCGCCAGCAGCCAGCCCAGTTGGGGAGGGAGCAGGGATACGCAGTATTTT. Encoded protein: CASSQPSWGGSRDTQYF.